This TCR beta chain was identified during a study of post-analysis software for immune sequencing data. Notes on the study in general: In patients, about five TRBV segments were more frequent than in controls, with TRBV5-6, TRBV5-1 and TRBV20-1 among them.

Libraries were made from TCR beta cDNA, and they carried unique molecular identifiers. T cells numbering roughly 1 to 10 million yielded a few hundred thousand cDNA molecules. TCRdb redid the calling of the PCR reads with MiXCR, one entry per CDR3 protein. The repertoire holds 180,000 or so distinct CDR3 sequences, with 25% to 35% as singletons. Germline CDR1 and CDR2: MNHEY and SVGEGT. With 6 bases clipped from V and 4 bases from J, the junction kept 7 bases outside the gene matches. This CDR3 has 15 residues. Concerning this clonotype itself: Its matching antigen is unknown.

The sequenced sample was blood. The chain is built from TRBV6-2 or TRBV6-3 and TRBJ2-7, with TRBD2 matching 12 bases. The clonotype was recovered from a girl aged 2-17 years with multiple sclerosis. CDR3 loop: CASRFGLAGSYEQYF. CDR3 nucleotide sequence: TGTGCCAGCAGATTCGGACTAGCGGGATCTTACGAGCAGTACTTC.